This TCR beta chain was captured by sequencing in a study of read filtering for tumor transcriptome and immune sequencing. Study details: R-ISS stage counts were eight or nine for I, approximately 16 for II, roughly seven for III.

The library was built from about 0.4 ug RNA with molecular barcoded adaptors for alpha/delta and beta/gamma chains. TCRdb re-derived calls from the reads in MiXCR, one entry per CDR3 protein. This table has 45,000 to 50,000 distinct CDR3 sequences, around 12% appearing once. This clonotype was seen many times. The V gene's germline CDR1 is SGHRS and CDR2 YFSETQ. Trimming stripped 0 bases from V and 1 base from J, with 7 bases between. The CDR3 totals 15 residues. The chain has TRBV5-1 and TRBJ2-2, with D possibly TRBD2 on 5 matching bases. This clonotype was sampled from a donor aged 40 or older with multiple myeloma. Sequencing was done on a sample of a population of CD138-negative cells sorted from bone marrow. CDR3 nucleotides: TGCGCCAGCAGCTTGGGGGAGATGAACACCGGGGAGCTGTTTTTT. Protein product: CASSLGEMNTGELFF. Drawing the rest from reference TRBV5-1 and TRBJ2-2, the complete variable domain is KAGVTQTPRYLIKTRGQQVTLSCSPISGHRSVSWYQQTPGQGLQFLFEYFSETQRNKGNFPGRFSGRQFSNSRSEMNVSTLELGDSALYLCASSLGEMNTGELFFGEGSRLTVL.